This TCR beta chain was sequenced in a study of response to subunit inactivated influenza vaccine. TCRdb reprocessed the RT-PCR reads via MiXCR and lists one record per CDR3 protein. The repertoire holds hundreds of thousands of distinct CDR3 sequences, with about 11% as singletons. Ten or more counts support this clonotype. Trimming took off 2 bases at V and 6 bases at J, with 17 bases between the two ends. This CDR3 has 17 residues. These same records also appear under a second study, on T cells expressing NK-cell markers. From that paper: It was by 5'RACE template switching with UMIs that TCR beta cDNA was made. For several experiments, T cell sorting was restricted to the alpha-beta TCR population by means of an anti-gamma-delta TCR antibody. Of CD8+ T cells, 1.0-7.0% belonged to dominant NKG2C+ clonotypes in six donors. In a handful of donors, dominant clonotypes made up about 28.3-60.1% of CD3+CD56-NKG2C+ cells.

Here the sequenced sample was PBMCs from blood, taken on the day of vaccination. The rearrangement links TRBV12-3 or TRBV12-4 to TRBJ1-6, with a possible D match to TRBD1 (5 bases). This sequence originates from a man over 45 who received an inactivated influenza vaccine. DNA for the CDR3: TGTGCCAGCAGTTTATGGGCGGGGGAAGGCGTTAATTCACCCCTCCACTTT. This codes for CASSLWAGEGVNSPLHF.